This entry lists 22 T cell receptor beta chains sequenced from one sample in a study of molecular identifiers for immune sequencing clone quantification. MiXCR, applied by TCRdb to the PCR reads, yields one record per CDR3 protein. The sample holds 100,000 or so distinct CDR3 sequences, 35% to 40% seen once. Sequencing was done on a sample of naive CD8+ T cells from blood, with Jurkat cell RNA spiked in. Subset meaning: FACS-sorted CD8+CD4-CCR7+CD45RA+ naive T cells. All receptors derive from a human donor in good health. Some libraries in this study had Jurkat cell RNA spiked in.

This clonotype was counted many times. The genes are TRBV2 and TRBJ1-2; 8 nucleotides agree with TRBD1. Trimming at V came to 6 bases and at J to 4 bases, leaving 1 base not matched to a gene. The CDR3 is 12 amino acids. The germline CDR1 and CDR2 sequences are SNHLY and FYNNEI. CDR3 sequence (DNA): TGTGCCAGCAGGCAGGGGGCCTATGGCTACACCTTC. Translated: CASRQGAYGYTF.

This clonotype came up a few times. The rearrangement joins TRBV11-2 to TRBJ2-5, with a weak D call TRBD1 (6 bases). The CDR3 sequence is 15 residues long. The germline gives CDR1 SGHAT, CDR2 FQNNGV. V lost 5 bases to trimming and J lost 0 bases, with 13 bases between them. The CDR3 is CASSPGDRYQETQYF. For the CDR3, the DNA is TGTGCCAGCAGCCCAGGGGACCGTTACCAAGAGACCCAGTACTTC.

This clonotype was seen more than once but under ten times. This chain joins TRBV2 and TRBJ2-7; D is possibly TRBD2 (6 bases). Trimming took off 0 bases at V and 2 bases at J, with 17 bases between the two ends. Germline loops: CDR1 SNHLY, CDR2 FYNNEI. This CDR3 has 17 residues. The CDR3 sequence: CASSEALMGEDPYEQYF. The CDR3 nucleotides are TGTGCCAGCAGTGAAGCGCTGATGGGGGAGGACCCCTACGAGCAGTACTTC.

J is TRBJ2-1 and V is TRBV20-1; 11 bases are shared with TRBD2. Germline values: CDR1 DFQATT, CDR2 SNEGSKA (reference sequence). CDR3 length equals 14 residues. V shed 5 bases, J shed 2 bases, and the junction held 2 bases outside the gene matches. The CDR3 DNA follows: TGCAGTGCTGGGGGACTAGCGGCCTACAATGAGCAGTTCTTC. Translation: CSAGGLAAYNEQFF.

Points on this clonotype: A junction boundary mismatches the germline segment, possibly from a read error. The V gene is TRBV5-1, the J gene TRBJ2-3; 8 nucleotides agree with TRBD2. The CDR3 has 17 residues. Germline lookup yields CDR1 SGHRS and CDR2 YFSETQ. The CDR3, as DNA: TGCGCCAGCAGCTTCGGGACTAGAGCCTCCCCCACAAATACGCAGTATTTT. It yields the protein CASSFGTRASPTNTQYF.

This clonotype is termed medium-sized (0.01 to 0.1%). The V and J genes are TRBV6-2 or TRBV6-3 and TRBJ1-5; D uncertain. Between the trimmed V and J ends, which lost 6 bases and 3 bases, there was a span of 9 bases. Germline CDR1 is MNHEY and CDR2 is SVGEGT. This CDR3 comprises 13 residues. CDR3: CASRDVSNQPQHF. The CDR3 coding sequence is TGTGCCAGCAGGGACGTTTCCAATCAGCCCCAGCATTTT.

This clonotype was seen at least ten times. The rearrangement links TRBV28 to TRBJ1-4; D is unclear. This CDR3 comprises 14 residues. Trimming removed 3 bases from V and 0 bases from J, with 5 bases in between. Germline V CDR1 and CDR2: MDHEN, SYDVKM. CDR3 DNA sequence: TGTGCCAGCAGTTTGGCTGCAACTAATGAAAAACTGTTTTTT. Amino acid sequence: CASSLAATNEKLFF.

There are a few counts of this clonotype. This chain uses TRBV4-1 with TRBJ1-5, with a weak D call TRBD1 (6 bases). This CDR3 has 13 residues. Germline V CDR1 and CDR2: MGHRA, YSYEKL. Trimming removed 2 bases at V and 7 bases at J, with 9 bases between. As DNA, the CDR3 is TGCGCCAGCAGCCAACTACAGGGCCAGCCCCAGCATTTT. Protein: CASSQLQGQPQHF.

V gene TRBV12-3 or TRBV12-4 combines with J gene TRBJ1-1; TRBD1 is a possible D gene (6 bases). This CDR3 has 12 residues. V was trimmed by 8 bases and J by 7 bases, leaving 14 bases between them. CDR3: CASGGPLSEAFF. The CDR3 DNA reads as TGTGCCAGCGGGGGGCCCCTTAGTGAAGCTTTCTTT.

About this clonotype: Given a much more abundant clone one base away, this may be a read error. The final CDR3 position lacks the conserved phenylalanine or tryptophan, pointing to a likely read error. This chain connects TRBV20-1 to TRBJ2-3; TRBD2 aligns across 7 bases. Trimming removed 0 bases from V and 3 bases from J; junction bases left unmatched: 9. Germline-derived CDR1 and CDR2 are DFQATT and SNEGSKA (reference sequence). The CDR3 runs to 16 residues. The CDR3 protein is CSARDTGEGRTDTQYS. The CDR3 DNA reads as TGCAGTGCTAGAGATACGGGGGAGGGCCGTACAGATACGCAGTATTCT.

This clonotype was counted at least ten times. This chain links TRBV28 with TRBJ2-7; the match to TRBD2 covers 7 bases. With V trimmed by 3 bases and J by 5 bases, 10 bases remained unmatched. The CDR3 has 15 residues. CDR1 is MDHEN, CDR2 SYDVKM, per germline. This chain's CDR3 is CASSLAGDRQDEQYF. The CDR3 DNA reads TGTGCCAGCAGTTTGGCGGGAGACCGCCAAGACGAGCAGTACTTC.

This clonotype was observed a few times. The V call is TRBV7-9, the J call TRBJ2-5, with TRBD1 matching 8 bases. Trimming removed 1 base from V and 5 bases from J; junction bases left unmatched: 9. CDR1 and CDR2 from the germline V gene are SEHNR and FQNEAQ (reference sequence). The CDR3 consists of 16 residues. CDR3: CASSLGRGRLVETQYF. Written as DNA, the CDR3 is TGTGCCAGCAGCTTAGGCAGGGGGCGCCTGGTGGAGACCCAGTACTTC.

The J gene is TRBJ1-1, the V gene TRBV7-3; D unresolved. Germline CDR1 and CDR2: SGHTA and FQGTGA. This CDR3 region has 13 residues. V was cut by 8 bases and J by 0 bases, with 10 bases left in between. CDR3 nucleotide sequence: TGTGCCAGCGGCCTGGAAGTGAACACTGAAGCTTTCTTT. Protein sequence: CASGLEVNTEAFF.

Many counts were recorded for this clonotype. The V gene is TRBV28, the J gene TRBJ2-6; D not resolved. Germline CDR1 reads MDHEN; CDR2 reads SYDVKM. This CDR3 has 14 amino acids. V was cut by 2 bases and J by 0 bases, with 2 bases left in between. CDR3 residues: CASSLLSGANVLTF. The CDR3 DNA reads TGTGCCAGCAGTTTACTCTCTGGGGCCAACGTCCTGACTTTC.

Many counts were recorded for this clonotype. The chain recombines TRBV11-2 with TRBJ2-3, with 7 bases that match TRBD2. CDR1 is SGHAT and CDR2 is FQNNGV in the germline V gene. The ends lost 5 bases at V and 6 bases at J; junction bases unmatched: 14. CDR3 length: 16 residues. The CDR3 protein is CASSRSGGVGADTQYF. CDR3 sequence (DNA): TGTGCCAGCAGCCGATCTGGGGGGGTTGGTGCCGATACGCAGTATTTT. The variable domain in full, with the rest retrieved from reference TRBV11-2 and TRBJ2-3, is EAGVAQSPRYKIIEKRQSVAFWCNPISGHATLYWYQQILGQGPKLLIQFQNNGVVDDSQLPKDRFSAERLKGVDSTLKIQPAKLEDSAVYLCASSRSGGVGADTQYFGPGTRLTVL.

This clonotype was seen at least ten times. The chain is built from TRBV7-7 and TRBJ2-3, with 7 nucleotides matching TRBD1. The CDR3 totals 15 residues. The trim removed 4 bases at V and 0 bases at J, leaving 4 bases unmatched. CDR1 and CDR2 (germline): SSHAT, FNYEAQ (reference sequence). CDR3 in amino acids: CASSSRDSSTDTQYF. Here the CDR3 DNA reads TGTGCCAGCAGCTCAAGGGACAGTAGCACAGATACGCAGTATTTT.

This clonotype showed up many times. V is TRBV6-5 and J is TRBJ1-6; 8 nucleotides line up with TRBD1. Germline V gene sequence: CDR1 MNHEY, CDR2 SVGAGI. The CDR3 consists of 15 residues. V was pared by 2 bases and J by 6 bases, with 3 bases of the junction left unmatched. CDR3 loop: CASSYGTGGNSPLHF. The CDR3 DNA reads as TGTGCCAGCAGTTACGGGACAGGTGGTAATTCACCCCTCCACTTT.

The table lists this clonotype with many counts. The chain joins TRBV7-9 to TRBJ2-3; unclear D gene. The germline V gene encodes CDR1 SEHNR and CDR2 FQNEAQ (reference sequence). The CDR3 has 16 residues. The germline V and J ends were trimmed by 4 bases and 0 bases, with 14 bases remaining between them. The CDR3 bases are TGTGCCAGCAGCTCCCTCACAGCGACTAGCACAGATACGCAGTATTTT. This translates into CASSSLTATSTDTQYF.

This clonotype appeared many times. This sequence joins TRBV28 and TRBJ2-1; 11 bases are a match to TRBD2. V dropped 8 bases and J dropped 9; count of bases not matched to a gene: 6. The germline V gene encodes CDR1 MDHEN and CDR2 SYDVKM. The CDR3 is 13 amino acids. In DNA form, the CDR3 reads TGTGCCAGCCCGAAACTAGCGGGAGTTGAGCAGTTCTTC. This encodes CASPKLAGVEQFF.

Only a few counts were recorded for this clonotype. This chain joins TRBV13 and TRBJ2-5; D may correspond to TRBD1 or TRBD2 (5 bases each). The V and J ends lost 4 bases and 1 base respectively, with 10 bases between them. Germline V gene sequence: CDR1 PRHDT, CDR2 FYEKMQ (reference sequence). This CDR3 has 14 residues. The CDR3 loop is CASSSPGAQETQYF. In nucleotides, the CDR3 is TGTGCCAGCAGCTCCCCCGGGGCCCAAGAGACCCAGTACTTC.

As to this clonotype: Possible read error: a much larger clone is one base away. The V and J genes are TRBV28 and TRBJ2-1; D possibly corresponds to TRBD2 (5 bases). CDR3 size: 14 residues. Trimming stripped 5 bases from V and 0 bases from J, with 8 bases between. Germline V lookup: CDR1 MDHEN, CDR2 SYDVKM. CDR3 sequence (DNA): TGTGCCAGCAGTAGGAGGAGCTCCTACAATGAGCAGTTCTTC. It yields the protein CASSRRSSYNEQFF.

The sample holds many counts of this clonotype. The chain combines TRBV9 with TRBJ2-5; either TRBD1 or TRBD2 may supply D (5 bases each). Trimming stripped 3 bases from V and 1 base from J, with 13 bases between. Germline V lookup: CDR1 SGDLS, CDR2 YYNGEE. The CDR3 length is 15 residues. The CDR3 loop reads CASSASGTLQETQYF. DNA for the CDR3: TGTGCCAGCAGCGCTTCCGGGACCCTCCAAGAGACCCAGTACTTC.